Below, one T cell receptor beta chain is given with its context. What it recognizes is unknown. Quantitative 5'-RACE with molecular barcodes produced the TCR beta libraries. TCRdb re-analysed the 5' RACE reads in MiXCR, keeping a single row per CDR3 protein. The repertoire holds about 280,000 distinct CDR3 sequences, with roughly 20% as singletons. The data originate from a study of CD8 T cells in ankylosing spondylitis. Overall study findings and caveats: Both synovial fluid and blood in reactive arthritis had previously been reported to carry some motif variants. It appeared that ankylosing spondylitis blood was characterized by a TCR beta motif of about 8 highly homologous variants. Matched synovial fluid from ankylosing spondylitis patients was reported to be enriched for disease-linked clones.

Sequenced material: blood, either unsorted or a sorted T cell fraction (not recorded which). The sequence derives from a male donor with ankylosing spondylitis or in good health (not recorded which).

The CDR3 DNA reads as TGTGCCAGCAGTGAATGGGGGAGCGGGAGGGCTAATGAGCAGTTCTTC. Amino acid sequence: CASSEWGSGRANEQFF. This chain joins TRBV25-1 and TRBJ2-1, with 10 bases matching TRBD2. In germline, CDR1 is MGHDK, CDR2 SYGVNS. V gave up 1 base and J gave up 7 bases; unmatched junction bases: 7. The CDR3 has 16 amino acids. The full variable domain, rest sourced from reference TRBV25-1 and TRBJ2-1, is EADIYQTPRYLVIGTGKKITLECSQTMGHDKMYWYQQDPGMELHLIHYSYGVNSTEKGDLSSESTVSRIRTEHFPLTLESARPSHTSQYLCASSEWGSGRANEQFFGPGTRLTVL.